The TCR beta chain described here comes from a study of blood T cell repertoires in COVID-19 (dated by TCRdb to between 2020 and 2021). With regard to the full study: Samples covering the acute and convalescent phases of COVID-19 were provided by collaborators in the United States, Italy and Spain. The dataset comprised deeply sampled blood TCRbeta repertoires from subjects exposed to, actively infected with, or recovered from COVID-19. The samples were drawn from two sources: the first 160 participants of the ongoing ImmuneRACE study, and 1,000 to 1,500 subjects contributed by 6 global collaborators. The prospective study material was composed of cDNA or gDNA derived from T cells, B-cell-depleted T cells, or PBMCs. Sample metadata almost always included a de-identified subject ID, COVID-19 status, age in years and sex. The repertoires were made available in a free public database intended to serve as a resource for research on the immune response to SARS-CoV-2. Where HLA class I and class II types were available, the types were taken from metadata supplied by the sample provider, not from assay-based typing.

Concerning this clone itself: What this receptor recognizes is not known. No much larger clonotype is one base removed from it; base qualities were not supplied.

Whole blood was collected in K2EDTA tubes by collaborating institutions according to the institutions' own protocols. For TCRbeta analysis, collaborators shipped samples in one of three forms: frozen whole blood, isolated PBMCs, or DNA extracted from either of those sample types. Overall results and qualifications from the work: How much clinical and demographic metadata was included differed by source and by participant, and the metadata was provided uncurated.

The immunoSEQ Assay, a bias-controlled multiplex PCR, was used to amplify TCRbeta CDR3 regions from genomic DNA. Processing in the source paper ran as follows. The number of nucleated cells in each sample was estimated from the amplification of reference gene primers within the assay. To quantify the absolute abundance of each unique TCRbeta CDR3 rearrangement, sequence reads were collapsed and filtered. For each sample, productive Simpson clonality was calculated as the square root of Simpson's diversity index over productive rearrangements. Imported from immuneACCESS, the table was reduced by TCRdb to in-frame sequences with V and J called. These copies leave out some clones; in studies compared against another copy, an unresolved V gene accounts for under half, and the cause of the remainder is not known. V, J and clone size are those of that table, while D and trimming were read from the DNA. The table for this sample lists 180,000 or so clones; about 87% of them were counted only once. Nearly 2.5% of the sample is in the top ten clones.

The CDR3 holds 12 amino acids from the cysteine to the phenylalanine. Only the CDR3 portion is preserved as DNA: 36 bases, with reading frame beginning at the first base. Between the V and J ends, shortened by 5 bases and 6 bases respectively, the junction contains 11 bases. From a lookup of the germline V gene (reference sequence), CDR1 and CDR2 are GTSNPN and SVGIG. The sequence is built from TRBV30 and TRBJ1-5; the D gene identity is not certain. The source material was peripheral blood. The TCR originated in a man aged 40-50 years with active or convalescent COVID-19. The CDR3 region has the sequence CAWGPGGQPQHF. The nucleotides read TGTGCCTGGGGCCCCGGCGGTCAGCCCCAGCATTTT.